This record covers a single T cell receptor beta chain. What it binds is not known. The sample is drawn from a study of T cell responses to AZD1222 COVID-19 vaccine. Data came from immunoSEQ multiplex PCR; TCRdb stores just in-frame clones and leaves some out. The table lists 110,000 to 150,000 clones, about 88% of them singletons. The study, taken as a whole, reports: Repertoire sampling occurred only after the peak T cell response. Across the whole spike, CD4 TCRs peaked at regions 160-218 and 743-854.

This CDR3 has 15 amino acids. After removal of 4 bases from V and 4 bases from J, the junction contained 8 bases not matched to a gene. Germline V CDR1 and CDR2: KGHSH, LQKENI. The J gene is TRBJ1-2, the V gene TRBV18; the match to TRBD1 covers 8 bases. The source material was peripheral blood, sampled on day 0 of AZD1222 vaccination. This TCR came from an adult in good health. The CDR3 reads CASSLSDRVGYGYTF. CDR3 nucleotide sequence: TGTGCCAGCTCACTATCGGACAGGGTCGGCTATGGCTACACCTTC.